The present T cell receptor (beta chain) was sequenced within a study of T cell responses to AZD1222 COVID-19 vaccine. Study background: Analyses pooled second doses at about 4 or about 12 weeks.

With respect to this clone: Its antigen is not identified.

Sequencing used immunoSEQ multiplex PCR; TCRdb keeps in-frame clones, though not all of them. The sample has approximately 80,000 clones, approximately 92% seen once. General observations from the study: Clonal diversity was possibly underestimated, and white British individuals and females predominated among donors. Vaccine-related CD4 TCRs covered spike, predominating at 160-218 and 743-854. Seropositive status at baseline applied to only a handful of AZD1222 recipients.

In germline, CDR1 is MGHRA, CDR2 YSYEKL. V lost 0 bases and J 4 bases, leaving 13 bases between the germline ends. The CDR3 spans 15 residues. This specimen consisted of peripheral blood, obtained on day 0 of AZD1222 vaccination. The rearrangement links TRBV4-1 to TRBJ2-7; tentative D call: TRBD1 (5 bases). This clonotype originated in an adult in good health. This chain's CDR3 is CASSQELGLGYEQYF. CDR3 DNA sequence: TGCGCCAGCAGCCAAGAACTGGGGCTAGGGTACGAGCAGTACTTC.